This T cell receptor beta chain came from a study of a mutant IDH1 vaccine in newly diagnosed glioma. Whole-study context: Every participant had undergone radiotherapy, temozolomide, or both before, and most underwent both.

Comment on this clone: Antigen: not known.

The repertoire was sequenced with immunoSEQ multiplex PCR; TCRdb's copy has only in-frame clones and lacks some. This table holds under 150,000 clones, about nine tenths found once. Time point given: week 11, during vaccination. The vaccine gave 300 ug of a 20-mer mutant IDH1 peptide subcutaneously per dose. The material sequenced was PBMCs, taken from a glioma patient whose treatment included an IDH1 peptide vaccine. This sequence originates from a woman aged 45-65 years with glioma.

In DNA form, the CDR3 reads TGTGCCAGCAGCTTAAACAGTGCCAATCAGCCCCAGCATTTT. Its translation is CASSLNSANQPQHF. The chain has TRBV7-9 and TRBJ1-5, with D hard to call. From germline, CDR1 is SEHNR and CDR2 FQNEAQ (reference sequence). Trimming cost V 2 bases and J 3 bases, with 8 bases left between them. This CDR3 is built from 14 residues.